These T cell receptor beta chains were read from a single sample in a study of T cell responses to AZD1222 COVID-19 vaccine. Sequencing used immunoSEQ multiplex PCR; TCRdb keeps in-frame clones, though not all of them. The profile shows approximately 160,000 clones, approximately 89% of them singletons. The sample here was peripheral blood, taken on day 0 of AZD1222 vaccination. The receptors stem from an adult in good health. Each CDR3 is given with its conserved first and last residue. D genes are given only for firm matches. Only part of the rows carry a size: once, few, many, or a class if the clone is expanded.

abundance: .; j_gene: TRBJ2-5; v_gene: TRBV5-6; d_gene: .; CDR3aa: CASNQVHRIQETQYF; CDR3nt: TGTGCCAGCAATCAAGTTCACAGGATACAAGAGACCCAGTACTTC
abundance: .; j_gene: TRBJ2-1; v_gene: TRBV10-3; d_gene: .; CDR3aa: CAISPQAGWSYNEQFF; CDR3nt: TGTGCCATCAGCCCCCAAGCGGGCTGGTCCTACAATGAGCAGTTCTTC
abundance: .; j_gene: TRBJ2-4; v_gene: TRBV7-2; d_gene: TRBD2; CDR3aa: CASSAGTSSNIQYF; CDR3nt: TGTGCCAGCAGCGCCGGGACTAGCTCCAACATTCAGTACTTC
abundance: .; j_gene: TRBJ2-3; v_gene: TRBV5-1; d_gene: .; CDR3aa: CASSRMGVGTDTQYF; CDR3nt: TGCGCCAGCAGCCGGATGGGGGTTGGCACAGATACGCAGTATTTT
abundance: .; j_gene: TRBJ1-2; v_gene: TRBV19; d_gene: .; CDR3aa: CASSILDGTYGYTF; CDR3nt: TGTGCCAGTAGTATACTGGACGGAACCTATGGCTACACCTTC
abundance: .; j_gene: TRBJ2-3; v_gene: TRBV24-1; d_gene: .; CDR3aa: CATSDPRGTDTQYF; CDR3nt: TGTGCCACCAGTGACCCACGTGGCACAGATACGCAGTATTTT
abundance: .; j_gene: TRBJ2-5; v_gene: TRBV4-3; d_gene: TRBD2; CDR3aa: CASSSSGKETQYF; CDR3nt: TGCGCCAGCAGCTCCAGCGGGAAAGAGACCCAGTACTTC
abundance: .; j_gene: TRBJ2-1; v_gene: TRBV9; d_gene: .; CDR3aa: CASSVAGDGRYNEQFF; CDR3nt: TGTGCCAGCAGCGTAGCGGGAGATGGGCGCTACAATGAGCAGTTCTTC
abundance: once; j_gene: TRBJ2-3; v_gene: TRBV7-2; d_gene: TRBD2; CDR3aa: CASSLRLAEADTQYF; CDR3nt: TGTGCCAGCAGCCTGCGACTAGCGGAGGCAGATACGCAGTATTTT
abundance: .; j_gene: TRBJ2-7; v_gene: TRBV28; d_gene: TRBD2; CDR3aa: CATGGAYEQYF; CDR3nt: TGTGCTACTGGGGGGGCCTACGAGCAGTACTTC
abundance: once; j_gene: TRBJ1-3; v_gene: TRBV9; d_gene: .; CDR3aa: CASSVEGRLSGNTIYF; CDR3nt: TGTGCCAGCAGCGTAGAAGGGCGGCTCTCTGGAAACACCATATATTTT
abundance: .; j_gene: TRBJ2-7; v_gene: TRBV19; d_gene: TRBD2; CDR3aa: CASSLGGSYEQYF; CDR3nt: TGTGCCAGTAGTTTGGGAGGGTCCTACGAGCAGTACTTC
abundance: once; j_gene: TRBJ2-2; v_gene: TRBV19; d_gene: .; CDR3aa: CASRGGSFTGELFF; CDR3nt: TGTGCCAGTAGGGGGGGATCCTTCACCGGGGAGCTGTTTTTT
abundance: .; j_gene: TRBJ1-2; v_gene: TRBV18; d_gene: TRBD1; CDR3aa: CASSPGQGLLNYGYTF; CDR3nt: TGTGCCAGCTCACCGGGACAGGGGCTTTTAAACTATGGCTACACCTTC
abundance: .; j_gene: TRBJ2-7; v_gene: TRBV10-3; d_gene: .; CDR3aa: CAIYGTELKLLYEQYF; CDR3nt: TGTGCCATCTACGGGACTGAATTAAAATTACTATACGAGCAGTACTTC
abundance: .; j_gene: TRBJ1-2; v_gene: TRBV4-2; d_gene: .; CDR3aa: CASRKGEDGYTF; CDR3nt: TGTGCCAGCAGAAAGGGGGAGGATGGCTACACCTTC
abundance: .; j_gene: TRBJ2-7; v_gene: TRBV7-9; d_gene: TRBD2; CDR3aa: CASRGIGGSYEQYF; CDR3nt: TGTGCCAGCAGGGGCATTGGCGGGAGCTACGAGCAGTACTTC
abundance: .; j_gene: TRBJ2-1; v_gene: TRBV11-2; d_gene: .; CDR3aa: CASNSQRGYEQFF; CDR3nt: TGTGCCAGCAACTCCCAGCGCGGCTATGAGCAGTTCTTC
abundance: few; j_gene: TRBJ1-5; v_gene: TRBV2; d_gene: .; CDR3aa: CASSEMSSNQPQHF; CDR3nt: TGTGCCAGCAGTGAAATGAGTAGCAATCAGCCCCAGCATTTT
abundance: .; j_gene: TRBJ2-5; v_gene: TRBV28; d_gene: .; CDR3aa: CASSLWGGSETQYF; CDR3nt: TGTGCCAGCAGTTTATGGGGAGGATCGGAGACCCAGTACTTC
abundance: .; j_gene: TRBJ2-1; v_gene: TRBV21-1; d_gene: .; CDR3aa: CASSDRGGLNEQFF; CDR3nt: TGTGCCAGCAGTGACAGGGGAGGGTTGAATGAGCAGTTCTTC
abundance: .; j_gene: TRBJ2-1; v_gene: TRBV2; d_gene: .; CDR3aa: CASRETVSNEQFF; CDR3nt: TGTGCCAGCAGGGAAACGGTCTCCAATGAGCAGTTCTTC
abundance: .; j_gene: TRBJ1-2; v_gene: TRBV15; d_gene: .; CDR3aa: CATSRDREDFYGYTF; CDR3nt: TGTGCCACCAGCAGAGACCGAGAGGACTTCTATGGCTACACCTTC
abundance: .; j_gene: TRBJ2-2; v_gene: TRBV6-6; d_gene: .; CDR3aa: CASSYNPSTGELFF; CDR3nt: TGTGCCAGCAGTTACAATCCTTCCACCGGGGAGCTGTTTTTT
abundance: .; j_gene: TRBJ2-7; v_gene: TRBV11-3; d_gene: .; CDR3aa: CASSLSKGVSSYEQYF; CDR3nt: TGTGCCAGCAGCTTATCCAAAGGGGTGTCCTCCTACGAGCAGTACTTC